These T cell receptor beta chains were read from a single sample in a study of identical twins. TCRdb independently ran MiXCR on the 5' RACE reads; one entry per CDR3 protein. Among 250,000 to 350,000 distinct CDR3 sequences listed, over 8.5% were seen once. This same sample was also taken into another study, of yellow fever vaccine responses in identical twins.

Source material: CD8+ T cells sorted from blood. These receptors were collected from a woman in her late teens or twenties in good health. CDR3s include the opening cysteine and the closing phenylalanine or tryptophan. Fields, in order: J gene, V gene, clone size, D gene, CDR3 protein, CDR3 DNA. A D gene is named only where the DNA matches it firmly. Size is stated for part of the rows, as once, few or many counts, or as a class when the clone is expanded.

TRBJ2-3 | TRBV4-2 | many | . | CASSQDGDTQYF | TGTGCCAGCAGCCAAGATGGGGATACGCAGTATTTT
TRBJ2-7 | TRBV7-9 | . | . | CASSIGDGSYEQYF | TGTGCCAGCAGCATAGGGGACGGCTCCTACGAGCAGTACTTC
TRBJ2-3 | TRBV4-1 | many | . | CASSQGHRAADTQYF | TGCGCCAGCAGCCAAGGGCACAGGGCGGCAGATACGCAGTATTTT
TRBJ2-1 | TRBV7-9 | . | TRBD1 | CASTRGLDEQFF | TGTGCCAGCACGAGGGGGCTCGATGAGCAGTTCTTC
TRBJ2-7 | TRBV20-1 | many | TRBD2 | CSARDLGGGSYEQYF | TGCAGTGCTAGAGATCTGGGCGGGGGGTCCTACGAGCAGTACTTC
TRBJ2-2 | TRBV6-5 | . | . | CASSNPAGELFF | TGTGCCAGCAGTAACCCCGCCGGGGAGCTGTTTTTT
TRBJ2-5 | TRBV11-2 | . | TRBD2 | CASSSGTSGTIETQYF | TGTGCCAGCAGCTCTGGGACTAGCGGGACCATAGAGACCCAGTACTTC
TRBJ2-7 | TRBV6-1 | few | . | CASSEELGPAYEQYF | TGTGCCAGCAGTGAAGAATTGGGACCCGCCTACGAGCAGTACTTC
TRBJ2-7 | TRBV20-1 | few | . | CSARTAEQYF | TGCAGTGCTAGGACGGCCGAGCAGTACTTC
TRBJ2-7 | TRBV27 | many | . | CASSLHSSYEQYF | TGTGCCAGCAGTTTGCATAGTTCCTACGAGCAGTACTTC
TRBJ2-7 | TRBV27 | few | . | CASGRSGYEQYF | TGTGCCAGTGGCAGGTCAGGCTACGAGCAGTACTTC
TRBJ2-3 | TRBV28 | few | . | CASSSDRHPPLSTDTQYF | TGTGCCAGCAGTTCTGACAGGCACCCCCCTCTCAGCACAGATACGCAGTATTTT
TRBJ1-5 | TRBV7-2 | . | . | CASKGGDYPQHF | TGTGCCTCAAAGGGGGGTGATTATCCCCAGCATTTT
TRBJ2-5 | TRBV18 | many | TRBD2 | CASSPRRGGSRETQYF | TGTGCCAGCTCACCACGCCGCGGCGGGAGTCGAGAGACCCAGTACTTC
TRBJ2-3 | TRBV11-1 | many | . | CASSQDVDSGISTDTQYF | TGTGCCAGCAGCCAAGACGTTGATAGCGGAATCAGCACAGATACGCAGTATTTT
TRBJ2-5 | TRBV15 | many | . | CATSRIIGTFQETQYF | TGTGCCACCAGCAGAATAATAGGGACGTTCCAAGAGACCCAGTACTTC
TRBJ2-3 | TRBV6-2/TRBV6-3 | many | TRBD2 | CASSYYLEAGDQYF | TGTGCCAGCAGTTACTACCTGGAAGCGGGAGATCAGTATTTT
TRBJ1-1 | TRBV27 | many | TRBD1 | CASSSLGQLNTEAFF | TGTGCCAGCAGTTCTCTGGGACAGCTGAACACTGAAGCTTTCTTT
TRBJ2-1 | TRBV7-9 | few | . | CASSPQGRSYNEQFF | TGTGCCAGCAGCCCCCAGGGTAGAAGCTACAATGAGCAGTTCTTC
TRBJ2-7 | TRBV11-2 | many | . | CASGVGTGYEQYF | TGTGCCAGCGGCGTTGGGACTGGCTACGAGCAGTACTTC
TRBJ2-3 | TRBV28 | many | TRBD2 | CASSLPFGTSGGRTDTDTQYF | TGTGCCAGCAGTTTACCGTTCGGGACTAGCGGGGGGCGCACTGACACAGATACGCAGTATTTT
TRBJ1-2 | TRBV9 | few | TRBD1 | CASSVDLQGAIDYGYTF | TGTGCCAGCAGCGTAGATTTGCAGGGGGCGATTGACTATGGCTACACCTTC
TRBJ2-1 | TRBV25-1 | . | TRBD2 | CASSERGGGNEQFF | TGTGCCAGCAGTGAGCGGGGGGGCGGGAATGAGCAGTTCTTC
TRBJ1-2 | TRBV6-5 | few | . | CASSYSRGLIYGYTF | TGTGCCAGCAGTTACTCGAGAGGGCTGATCTATGGCTACACCTTC
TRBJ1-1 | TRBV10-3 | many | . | CATIRTANTEAFF | TGTGCCACCATAAGGACAGCGAACACTGAAGCTTTCTTT
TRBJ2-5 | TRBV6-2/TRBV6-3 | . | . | CASSYGSSRDQETQYF | TGTGCCAGCAGTTACGGGTCTTCCAGGGACCAAGAGACCCAGTACTTC
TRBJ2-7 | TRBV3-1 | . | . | CASSRALQAYEQYF | TGTGCCAGCAGCCGAGCCCTTCAGGCTTACGAGCAGTACTTC
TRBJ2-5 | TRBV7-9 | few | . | CASSSPWQETQYF | TGTGCCAGCAGCTCTCCGTGGCAAGAGACCCAGTACTTC
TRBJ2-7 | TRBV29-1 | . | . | CSVRREDEQYF | TGCAGCGTTCGCAGGGAAGACGAGCAGTACTTC
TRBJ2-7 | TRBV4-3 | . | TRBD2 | CASSHVAGLAGPSYEQYF | TGCGCCAGCAGTCACGTCGCGGGACTAGCGGGACCCTCATACGAGCAGTACTTC
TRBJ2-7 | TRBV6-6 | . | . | CAPFYEQYF | TGTGCCCCTTTTTACGAGCAGTACTTC
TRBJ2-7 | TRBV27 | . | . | CASSLVRPGGEQYF | TGTGCCAGCAGTTTAGTAAGGCCAGGGGGGGAGCAGTACTTC
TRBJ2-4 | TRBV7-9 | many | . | CASSSILAKNIQYF | TGTGCCAGCAGCTCCATCTTAGCCAAAAACATTCAGTACTTC
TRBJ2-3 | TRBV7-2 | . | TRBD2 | CASSLAGRLAGGRTDTQYF | TGTGCCAGCAGCTTAGCGGGTAGACTAGCGGGAGGGAGGACAGATACGCAGTATTTT
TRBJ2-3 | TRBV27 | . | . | CATTIVGPTDTQYF | TGTGCCACCACAATAGTGGGACCCACAGATACGCAGTATTTT
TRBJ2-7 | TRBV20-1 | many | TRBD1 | CSAQGAEHYEQYF | TGCAGTGCTCAGGGGGCAGAACACTACGAGCAGTACTTC
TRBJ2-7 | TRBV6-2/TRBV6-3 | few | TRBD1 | CASSSLGQGDYEQYF | TGTGCCAGCAGTTCCCTCGGACAGGGGGACTACGAGCAGTACTTC
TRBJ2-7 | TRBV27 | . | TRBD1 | CASSSPRTGNYEQYF | TGTGCCAGCAGTTCCCCCCGGACAGGGAACTACGAGCAGTACTTC
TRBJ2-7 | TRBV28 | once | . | CASSLRLEIYEQYF | TGTGCCAGCAGTCTGCGACTGGAAATCTACGAGCAGTACTTC
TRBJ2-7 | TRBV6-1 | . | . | CASSTVESYEQYF | TGTGCCAGCAGTACGGTTGAGTCCTACGAGCAGTACTTC
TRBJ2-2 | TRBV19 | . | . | CASSIHRVYTGELFF | TGTGCCAGTAGTATCCACAGGGTTTACACCGGGGAGCTGTTTTTT
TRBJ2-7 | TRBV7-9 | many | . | CASSQELSYEQYF | TGTGCCAGCAGCCAGGAGTTGTCCTACGAGCAGTACTTC
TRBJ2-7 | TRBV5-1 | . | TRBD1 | CASSKTGGNPYEQYF | TGCGCCAGCAGCAAGACAGGGGGCAATCCCTACGAGCAGTACTTC
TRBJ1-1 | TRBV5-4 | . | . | CASSSLEGVNEAFF | TGTGCCAGCAGCTCCCTCGAGGGGGTCAATGAAGCTTTCTTT
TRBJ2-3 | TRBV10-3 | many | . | CAISEAGPSTDTQYF | TGTGCCATCAGTGAGGCGGGACCCAGCACAGATACGCAGTATTTT
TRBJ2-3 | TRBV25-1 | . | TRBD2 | CASSDAGGSTDTQYF | TGTGCCAGCAGTGATGCGGGGGGAAGCACAGATACGCAGTATTTT
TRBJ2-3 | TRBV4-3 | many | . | CASSQDTTDTQYF | TGCGCCAGCAGCCAAGATACGACAGATACGCAGTATTTT
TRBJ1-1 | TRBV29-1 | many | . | CSGGVNTEAFF | TGCAGCGGAGGGGTGAACACTGAAGCTTTCTTT
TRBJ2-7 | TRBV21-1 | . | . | CASSKAPRPGQYF | TGTGCCAGCAGCAAAGCCCCCCGCCCCGGGCAGTACTTC
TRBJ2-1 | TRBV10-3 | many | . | CAISATGLWNEQFF | TGTGCCATCAGTGCGACGGGCCTGTGGAATGAGCAGTTCTTC
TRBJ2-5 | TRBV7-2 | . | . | CASSLDLGEETQYF | TGTGCCAGCAGCTTAGATCTGGGAGAAGAGACCCAGTACTTC
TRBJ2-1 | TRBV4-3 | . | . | CASSQERAERNNEQFF | TGCGCCAGCAGCCAAGAGCGGGCAGAGAGGAACAATGAGCAGTTCTTC
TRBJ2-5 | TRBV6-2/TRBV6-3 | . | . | CASSYEAQTQYF | TGTGCCAGCAGTTACGAGGCCCAAACCCAGTACTTC
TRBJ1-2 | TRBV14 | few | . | CASSPIGDVYGYTF | TGTGCCAGCAGCCCCATCGGTGATGTCTATGGCTACACCTTC
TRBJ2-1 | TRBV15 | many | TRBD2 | CATSGSGRPNEQFF | TGTGCCACCAGCGGTAGCGGGAGGCCCAATGAGCAGTTCTTC
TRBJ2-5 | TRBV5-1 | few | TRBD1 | CASSLVSSGTGGPIRETQYF | TGCGCCAGCAGCTTGGTGTCCTCCGGGACAGGGGGCCCTATTCGAGAGACCCAGTACTTC